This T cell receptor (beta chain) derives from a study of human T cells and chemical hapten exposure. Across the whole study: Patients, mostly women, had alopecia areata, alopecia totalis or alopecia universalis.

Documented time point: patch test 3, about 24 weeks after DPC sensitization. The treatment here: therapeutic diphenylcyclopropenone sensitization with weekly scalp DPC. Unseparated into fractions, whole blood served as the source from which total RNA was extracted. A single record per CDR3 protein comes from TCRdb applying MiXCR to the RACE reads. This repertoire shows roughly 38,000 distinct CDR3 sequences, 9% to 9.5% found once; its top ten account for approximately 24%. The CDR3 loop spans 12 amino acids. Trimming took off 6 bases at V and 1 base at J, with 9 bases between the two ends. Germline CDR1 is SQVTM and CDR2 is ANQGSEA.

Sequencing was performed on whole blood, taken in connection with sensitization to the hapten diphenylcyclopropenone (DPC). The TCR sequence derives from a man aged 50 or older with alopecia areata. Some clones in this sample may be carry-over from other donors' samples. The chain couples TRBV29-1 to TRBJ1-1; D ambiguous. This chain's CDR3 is CSVSVRNTEAFF. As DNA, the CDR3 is TGCAGCGTCTCCGTCCGGAACACTGAAGCTTTCTTT.